One and the same sample provided the 20 T cell receptor beta chains below, sequenced in a study of blood T cell repertoires in COVID-19. Measured with immunoSEQ multiplex PCR; TCRdb has only the in-frame clones, and not every one. The sample lists 200,000 to 250,000 clones, 70% to 85% occurring once. Sequencing was performed on peripheral blood. These receptors were obtained from a woman aged 80 or over with acute or convalescent COVID-19.

V is TRBV5-4 and J is TRBJ2-1; D might be TRBD1 (5 bases). CDR3 length: 15 residues. The V gene's germline CDR1 is SGHNT and CDR2 YYREEE (reference sequence). V gave up 4 bases and J gave up 6 bases, with 17 bases separating them. The CDR3 DNA follows: TGTGCCAGCAGCCCCCGACCCCCTCAGGGCAATGAGCAGTTCTTC. Its translation: CASSPRPPQGNEQFF.

V gene TRBV7-9 combines with J gene TRBJ2-7; TRBD2 agrees at 14 bases. This CDR3 is 15 amino acids long. In germline, CDR1 is SEHNR, CDR2 FQNEAQ (reference sequence). V was pared by 5 bases and J by 2 bases, with 2 bases of the junction left unmatched. In DNA form, the CDR3 reads TGTGCCAGCAGCACGGGACTAGCGGGAGCCTACGAGCAGTACTTC. Protein: CASSTGLAGAYEQYF.

The rearrangement links TRBV4-1 to TRBJ2-2; D is perhaps TRBD2 (6 bases). Trimming took off 4 bases at V and 6 bases at J, with 24 bases between the two ends. This CDR3 spans 18 amino acids. Germline assignment: CDR1 MGHRA and CDR2 YSYEKL. DNA of the CDR3: TGCGCCAGCAGCCTAAACGGCCGATCGACTAGGGGAGCCGGGGAGCTGTTTTTT. Translation: CASSLNGRSTRGAGELFF.

V gene TRBV10-1 combines with J gene TRBJ1-5; 7 bases are a match to TRBD1. This CDR3 spans 14 amino acids. Germline CDR1 reads WNHNN; CDR2 reads SYGVQD (reference sequence). Losses at the gene ends were 4 bases for V and 4 bases for J; bases not matched to a gene: 4. The CDR3 region is CASSGTGYNQPQHF. Written as DNA, the CDR3 is TGCGCCAGCAGTGGGACAGGCTATAATCAGCCCCAGCATTTT.

The chain recombines TRBV7-9 with TRBJ2-5; the match to TRBD1 covers 7 bases. The J segment lost 1 base and the V segment lost 5 bases, leaving 4 bases of the junction unmatched. Germline CDR1 is SEHNR and CDR2 is FQNEAQ (reference sequence). CDR3 size: 14 residues. The CDR3 loop is CASSRGQSQETQYF. DNA of the CDR3: TGTGCCAGCAGCCGGGGACAGTCCCAAGAGACCCAGTACTTC.

This clone showed up just once. The rearrangement links TRBV2 to TRBJ1-5; TRBD1 might be the D (5 bases). There are 13 residues in the CDR3. V dropped 11 bases and J dropped 2 bases, with 13 bases sitting between them. CDR1 is SNHLY, CDR2 FYNNEI, per germline. CDR3 DNA sequence: TGTGCCTCCCAGGGTACGGGCAATCAGCCCCAGCATTTT. Its protein product is CASQGTGNQPQHF.

The genes are TRBV7-2 and TRBJ1-3; tentative D call: TRBD1 (6 bases). Germline V gene data show CDR1 as SGHTA and CDR2 as FQGNSA. The length of the CDR3 is 16 residues. V lost 5 bases and J lost 0, with 14 bases in between. The CDR3, as DNA: TGTGCCAGCAGCGAGGGACACAAAATCTCTGGAAACACCATATATTTT. Its translation is CASSEGHKISGNTIYF.

The chain links TRBV6-5 to TRBJ2-2; 9 positions agree with TRBD1. The CDR3 spans 15 residues. In germline, CDR1 is MNHEY, CDR2 SVGAGI. Trimming took 5 bases from V and 0 from J; bases not matched to a gene: 1. CDR3 nucleotide sequence: TGTGCCAGCAGTCGACAGGGGGCGAACACCGGGGAGCTGTTTTTT. It translates to CASSRQGANTGELFF.

This clone was seen a single time. The chain carries TRBV19 and TRBJ1-1, with D possibly matching TRBD1 (6 bases). Germline CDR1 is LNHDA and CDR2 is SQIVND (reference sequence). This CDR3 is built from 15 residues. V was shortened by 4 bases and J by 0 bases, with 12 bases between the two germline ends. The CDR3, as DNA: TGTGCCAGTAGTAGCCCCAGGGGTTTGAACACTGAAGCTTTCTTT. It specifies CASSSPRGLNTEAFF.

This chain connects TRBV10-3 to TRBJ1-1; 7 bases map to TRBD1. This CDR3 is built from 14 residues. V gave up 5 bases and J gave up 0 bases; unmatched junction bases: 3. CDR1 is ENHRY and CDR2 is SYGVKD in the germline V gene. The CDR3 bases are TGTGCCATCAGTCCTCAGGGGGTGAACACTGAAGCTTTCTTT. Translated: CAISPQGVNTEAFF.

V and J are TRBV7-2 and TRBJ2-2; D may be TRBD2 (6 bases). V lost 1 base to trimming and J lost 6 bases, with 15 bases between them. The CDR3 length is 16 residues. Germline assignment: CDR1 SGHTA and CDR2 FQGNSA. The CDR3 coding sequence is TGTGCCAGCAGCTTAGGCGGGACTTCATCATCCGGGGAGCTGTTTTTT. Translating gives CASSLGGTSSSGELFF. The whole variable domain, remainder taken from reference TRBV7-2 and TRBJ2-2, is GAGVSQSPSNKVTEKGKDVELRCDPISGHTALYWYRQSLGQGLEFLIYFQGNSAPDKSGLPSDRFSAERTGGSVSTLTIQRTQQEDSAVYLCASSLGGTSSSGELFFGEGSRLTVL.

This rearrangement joins TRBV19 to TRBJ1-5; no definite D call. From germline, CDR1 is LNHDA and CDR2 SQIVND (reference sequence). The CDR3 loop spans 14 amino acids. V lost 5 bases to trimming and J lost 4 bases, with 12 bases between them. As DNA, the CDR3 is TGTGCCAGTAGTCCCTCCAGGCAGAATCAGCCCCAGCATTTT. It specifies CASSPSRQNQPQHF.

The rearrangement uses TRBV30 and TRBJ2-3, with 8 bases matching TRBD2. This CDR3 region has 18 residues. Trimming took 5 bases from V and 6 from J; bases not matched to a gene: 22. The germline V gene has CDR1 GTSNPN and CDR2 SVGIG (reference sequence). CDR3 sequence reads: CAWLRAATWVAGSDTQYF. Written as DNA, the CDR3 is TGTGCCTGGTTAAGGGCGGCCACGTGGGTAGCGGGATCGGATACGCAGTATTTT. The full variable domain, its missing parts supplied by reference TRBV30 and TRBJ2-3, is SQTIHQWPATLVQPVGSPLSLECTVEGTSNPNLYWYRQAAGRGLQLLFYSVGIGQISSEVPQNLSASRPQDRQFILSSKKLLLSDSGFYLCAWLRAATWVAGSDTQYFGPGTRLTVL.

The V gene is TRBV4-3, the J gene TRBJ1-6, with 8 bases identical to TRBD1. Losses at the gene ends were 2 bases for V and 8 bases for J; bases not matched to a gene: 5. CDR3 length: 15 amino acids. Germline CDR1 reads LGHNA; CDR2 reads YSLEER. This chain's CDR3 is CASSQNQGADSPLHF. The DNA of the CDR3 is TGCGCCAGCAGCCAAAACCAGGGGGCCGATTCACCCCTCCACTTT.

The rearrangement joins TRBV7-2 to TRBJ2-1, with D perhaps TRBD2 (6 bases). V was pared by 1 base and J by 1 base, with 14 bases between. The CDR3 is made up of 17 amino acids. From germline, CDR1 is SGHTA and CDR2 FQGNSA. Here the CDR3 DNA reads TGTGCCAGCAGCTTAGGAGGCATGGGGGGTTCCTACAATGAGCAGTTCTTC. It translates to CASSLGGMGGSYNEQFF.

The rearrangement uses TRBV12-5 and TRBJ1-1; the D gene is possibly TRBD1 (6 bases). The length of the CDR3 is 15 residues. Deletions cut 7 bases from V and 5 bases from J, with 20 bases between. The germline V gene has CDR1 LGHNT and CDR2 FRNRAP. The CDR3 bases are TGTGCTAGTGCTACCGCAGGGGCCGGTGAAACTGAAGCTTTCTTT. It encodes CASATAGAGETEAFF.

The chain is built from TRBV6-1 and TRBJ1-4; 8 bases map to TRBD1. J gave up 7 bases and V 5 bases, and 6 bases lay outside the gene matches. CDR1 is MNHNS and CDR2 is SASEGT in the germline V gene. The CDR3 runs to 14 residues. The DNA of the CDR3 is TGTGCCAGCAGTCAAGGACAGGGCTCTGAAAAACTGTTTTTT. Its protein product is CASSQGQGSEKLFF.

V is TRBV18 and J is TRBJ1-1, with D maybe TRBD1 (5 bases). CDR1 and CDR2 (germline): KGHSH, LQKENI. Trimming took 1 base from V and 4 from J, leaving 7 bases between them. The CDR3 sequence is 13 residues long. Here the CDR3 reads CASSPQGFTEAFF. CDR3 DNA: TGTGCCAGCTCACCACAGGGGTTCACTGAAGCTTTCTTT. Complete variable domain (other parts from reference TRBV18 and TRBJ1-1): NAGVMQNPRHLVRRRGQEARLRCSPMKGHSHVYWYRQLPEEGLKFMVYLQKENIIDESGMPKERFSAEFPKEGPSILRIQQVVRGDSAAYFCASSPQGFTEAFFGQGTRLTVV.

This clone is a singleton in its sample. The chain combines TRBV6-5 with TRBJ2-3, with D perhaps matching TRBD1 (6 bases). The CDR3 covers 13 residues. CDR1 MNHEY and CDR2 SVGAGI come from the germline V gene. Trimming removed 4 bases from V and 4 bases from J, with 9 bases in between. The DNA of the CDR3 is TGTGCCAGCAGTTTACAGGGTCCAGATACGCAGTATTTT. Translating gives CASSLQGPDTQYF.

V is TRBV2 and J is TRBJ1-3, with D unclear. CDR1 is SNHLY, CDR2 FYNNEI, per germline. The germline V and J ends were trimmed by 1 base and 0 bases, with 7 bases remaining between them. This CDR3 is built from 15 residues. The CDR3 sequence: CASSEGRISGNTIYF. CDR3 DNA: TGTGCCAGCAGTGAAGGGCGGATCTCTGGAAACACCATATATTTT.